This is a list of T cell receptor beta chains from one sample in a study of glioma-infiltrating T cells after dendritic cell vaccination. Only in-frame clones appear in the TCRdb table, and some are missing; sequencing was by immunoSEQ multiplex PCR. The sample lists about 95,000 clones, over 65% seen once, with roughly 2.9% in the top ten. The sample here was blood, taken before dendritic cell vaccination. The source is a human donor with glioblastoma. Both conserved end residues are part of each CDR3. Fields, in order: CDR3 protein, CDR3 DNA, D gene, V gene, clone size, J gene. D genes are given only for firm matches. Expanded clones get a size class; other rows say once, few or many, or leave the size out.

CDR3 protein: CASSQKTFTGGGNEQFF
CDR3 DNA: TGCGCCAGCAGCCAAAAAACCTTTACGGGAGGAGGCAATGAGCAGTTCTTC
D gene: TRBD2
V gene: TRBV4-1
clone size: .
J gene: TRBJ2-1

CDR3 protein: CASALAQGRGEQYF
CDR3 DNA: TGTGCCAGCGCCCTCGCCCAGGGGAGGGGCGAGCAGTACTTC
D gene: .
V gene: TRBV6-6
clone size: few
J gene: TRBJ2-7

CDR3 protein: CASSLGPGGGTDTQYF
CDR3 DNA: TGTGCCAGCAGCTTAGGCCCGGGGGGGGGCACAGATACGCAGTATTTT
D gene: TRBD2
V gene: TRBV13
clone size: .
J gene: TRBJ2-3

CDR3 protein: CASSQEFLIGGTQYF
CDR3 DNA: TGTGCCAGCAGCCAAGAGTTTCTGATCGGGGGGACCCAGTACTTC
D gene: .
V gene: TRBV14
clone size: .
J gene: TRBJ2-5

CDR3 protein: CASSLGQGGNYGYTF
CDR3 DNA: TGTGCCAGCAGCCTGGGACAGGGAGGAAACTATGGCTACACCTTC
D gene: TRBD1
V gene: TRBV5-4
clone size: .
J gene: TRBJ1-2

CDR3 protein: CASSLVPGNTDTQYF
CDR3 DNA: TGCGCCAGCAGCTTGGTGCCCGGTAACACAGATACGCAGTATTTT
D gene: .
V gene: TRBV5-1
clone size: .
J gene: TRBJ2-3

CDR3 protein: CASSKGYRGPGVYTGELFF
CDR3 DNA: TGTGCCAGCAGCAAAGGCTACAGGGGACCGGGGGTATACACCGGGGAGCTGTTTTTT
D gene: .
V gene: TRBV21-1
clone size: .
J gene: TRBJ2-2

CDR3 protein: CAILERGDYNEQFF
CDR3 DNA: TGTGCCATCCTTGAGCGGGGCGATTACAATGAGCAGTTCTTC
D gene: TRBD2
V gene: TRBV2
clone size: .
J gene: TRBJ2-1

CDR3 protein: CASSLVSGITEAFF
CDR3 DNA: TGTGCCAGCAGCTTAGTTTCAGGGATCACTGAAGCTTTCTTT
D gene: .
V gene: TRBV11-2
clone size: .
J gene: TRBJ1-1

CDR3 protein: CASTTTGLGEQFF
CDR3 DNA: TGTGCCAGCACCACGACAGGCTTGGGTGAGCAGTTCTTC
D gene: .
V gene: TRBV6-1
clone size: once
J gene: TRBJ2-1

CDR3 protein: CASSGLAGEHEQYF
CDR3 DNA: TGTGCCAGCAGCGGACTAGCGGGAGAGCACGAGCAGTACTTC
D gene: TRBD2
V gene: TRBV7-6
clone size: .
J gene: TRBJ2-7

CDR3 protein: CASSLRGDGTGELFF
CDR3 DNA: TGTGCCAGCAGCTTAAGGGGCGACGGCACCGGGGAGCTGTTTTTT
D gene: .
V gene: TRBV7-3
clone size: .
J gene: TRBJ2-2

CDR3 protein: CASSLGRDRASFYEQYF
CDR3 DNA: TGTGCCAGCTCACTAGGCCGGGACAGGGCCTCCTTTTACGAGCAGTACTTC
D gene: TRBD1
V gene: TRBV18
clone size: .
J gene: TRBJ2-7

CDR3 protein: CASSRQGTNYGYTF
CDR3 DNA: TGCGCCAGCAGTCGCCAGGGGACGAACTATGGCTACACCTTC
D gene: .
V gene: TRBV4-1
clone size: .
J gene: TRBJ1-2

CDR3 protein: CASSFVGRKEQYF
CDR3 DNA: TGCGCCAGCAGCTTCGTGGGGCGGAAGGAGCAGTACTTC
D gene: .
V gene: TRBV5-1
clone size: .
J gene: TRBJ2-7

CDR3 protein: CASSQGGEGNYGYTF
CDR3 DNA: TGTGCCAGCAGCCAAGGGGGCGAGGGTAACTATGGCTACACCTTC
D gene: TRBD1
V gene: TRBV7-9
clone size: .
J gene: TRBJ1-2

CDR3 protein: CASSQDKPTEAFF
CDR3 DNA: TGCGCCAGCAGCCAAGATAAGCCCACTGAAGCTTTCTTT
D gene: .
V gene: TRBV4-3
clone size: .
J gene: TRBJ1-1

CDR3 protein: CASSLSTGGIDEQYF
CDR3 DNA: TGTGCCAGCTCACTCTCGACAGGGGGCATCGACGAGCAGTACTTC
D gene: TRBD1
V gene: TRBV18
clone size: .
J gene: TRBJ2-7

CDR3 protein: CASSLTGKGTEAFF
CDR3 DNA: TGCGCCAGCAGCTTGACGGGGAAGGGCACTGAAGCTTTCTTT
D gene: .
V gene: TRBV5-1
clone size: .
J gene: TRBJ1-1

CDR3 protein: CASNSWTSGYYEQYF
CDR3 DNA: TGTGCCAGCAACTCCTGGACTAGCGGTTACTACGAGCAGTACTTC
D gene: TRBD2
V gene: TRBV27
clone size: .
J gene: TRBJ2-7

CDR3 protein: CASSLAERDNSPLHF
CDR3 DNA: TGCGCCAGCAGCTTGGCGGAGAGAGATAATTCACCCCTCCACTTT
D gene: .
V gene: TRBV5-1
clone size: .
J gene: TRBJ1-6

CDR3 protein: CASSLGFLGGNTEAFF
CDR3 DNA: TGCGCCAGCAGCTTGGGGTTTTTAGGGGGAAACACTGAAGCTTTCTTT
D gene: .
V gene: TRBV5-1
clone size: .
J gene: TRBJ1-1

CDR3 protein: CASSEGSGTGYTF
CDR3 DNA: TGTGCCAGCAGTGAAGGGTCAGGGACAGGCTACACCTTC
D gene: .
V gene: TRBV6-1
clone size: .
J gene: TRBJ1-2

CDR3 protein: CASSDSPDTQYF
CDR3 DNA: TGCGCCAGCAGCGACAGCCCAGATACGCAGTATTTT
D gene: .
V gene: TRBV5-1
clone size: .
J gene: TRBJ2-3

CDR3 protein: CASSFKRSANTEAFF
CDR3 DNA: TGTGCCAGCAGCTTTAAGCGGAGCGCGAACACTGAAGCTTTCTTT
D gene: .
V gene: TRBV5-8
clone size: once
J gene: TRBJ1-1

CDR3 protein: CASSNRDGYTF
CDR3 DNA: TGTGCCAGCAGCAACAGGGATGGCTACACCTTC
D gene: .
V gene: TRBV7-8
clone size: .
J gene: TRBJ1-2

CDR3 protein: CASSQGEGREYGYTF
CDR3 DNA: TGCGCCAGCAGCCAAGGGGAGGGTAGAGAGTATGGCTACACCTTC
D gene: .
V gene: TRBV4-1
clone size: .
J gene: TRBJ1-2

CDR3 protein: CASSEGTGVFEKLFF
CDR3 DNA: TGCGCCAGCAGTGAGGGGACAGGCGTCTTTGAAAAACTGTTTTTT
D gene: TRBD1
V gene: TRBV10-2
clone size: .
J gene: TRBJ1-4

CDR3 protein: CASSPRLSYEQYF
CDR3 DNA: TGTGCCAGCAGCCCTCGGTTATCCTACGAGCAGTACTTC
D gene: .
V gene: TRBV2
clone size: .
J gene: TRBJ2-7

CDR3 protein: CASSQDGAVGKTEAFF
CDR3 DNA: TGCGCCAGCAGCCAAGATGGCGCGGTCGGGAAAACTGAAGCTTTCTTT
D gene: .
V gene: TRBV4-3
clone size: .
J gene: TRBJ1-1

CDR3 protein: CASSGSGTRHNEQFF
CDR3 DNA: TGTGCCAGCAGCGGTTCAGGGACACGGCACAATGAGCAGTTCTTC
D gene: .
V gene: TRBV9
clone size: .
J gene: TRBJ2-1

CDR3 protein: CASSLTSGRSSYNEQFF
CDR3 DNA: TGTGCCAGCAGCCTAACTAGCGGGCGTAGCTCCTACAATGAGCAGTTCTTC
D gene: TRBD2
V gene: TRBV2
clone size: .
J gene: TRBJ2-1

CDR3 protein: CASSLARLAANNEQFF
CDR3 DNA: TGTGCCAGCAGCTTAGCTAGGCTAGCGGCAAACAATGAGCAGTTCTTC
D gene: TRBD2
V gene: TRBV7-2
clone size: .
J gene: TRBJ2-1

CDR3 protein: CASSLNSAHGYTF
CDR3 DNA: TGTGCCAGCAGCTTAAACAGTGCCCATGGCTACACCTTC
D gene: .
V gene: TRBV7-6
clone size: .
J gene: TRBJ1-2

CDR3 protein: CASSEGDMGAEAFF
CDR3 DNA: TGTGCCAGCAGTGAAGGGGACATGGGCGCTGAAGCTTTCTTT
D gene: .
V gene: TRBV6-1
clone size: .
J gene: TRBJ1-1

CDR3 protein: CASNYTGLAWAEQYF
CDR3 DNA: TGTGCCAGCAACTACACGGGACTAGCTTGGGCCGAGCAGTACTTC
D gene: TRBD2
V gene: TRBV28
clone size: few
J gene: TRBJ2-7

CDR3 protein: CASSPSFGSQPQHF
CDR3 DNA: TGTGCCAGCAGCCCCTCTTTTGGTAGTCAGCCCCAGCATTTT
D gene: .
V gene: TRBV11-2
clone size: once
J gene: TRBJ1-5

CDR3 protein: CATSSLFGGGTEAFF
CDR3 DNA: TGTGCCACCAGCAGCCTCTTCGGGGGAGGGACTGAAGCTTTCTTT
D gene: .
V gene: TRBV15
clone size: .
J gene: TRBJ1-1

CDR3 protein: CASSRSGQGAGGYTF
CDR3 DNA: TGTGCCAGCAGCCGTTCGGGACAGGGGGCGGGGGGCTACACCTTC
D gene: TRBD1
V gene: TRBV4-2
clone size: once
J gene: TRBJ1-2

CDR3 protein: CASSPSGTGTDEQYF
CDR3 DNA: TGTGCCAGCAGCCCGTCCGGGACAGGGACCGACGAGCAGTACTTC
D gene: TRBD1
V gene: TRBV13
clone size: .
J gene: TRBJ2-7

CDR3 protein: CASSPVEGYGYTF
CDR3 DNA: TGTGCCAGCTCACCAGTTGAGGGCTATGGCTACACCTTC
D gene: .
V gene: TRBV18
clone size: .
J gene: TRBJ1-2

CDR3 protein: CSVDRGSNTEAFF
CDR3 DNA: TGCAGCGTTGATCGGGGTTCGAACACTGAAGCTTTCTTT
D gene: .
V gene: TRBV29-1
clone size: few
J gene: TRBJ1-1

CDR3 protein: CSVAGMRTGELFF
CDR3 DNA: TGCAGCGTTGCAGGGATGCGCACCGGGGAGCTGTTTTTT
D gene: .
V gene: TRBV29-1
clone size: .
J gene: TRBJ2-2

CDR3 protein: CASSPTGGDTEAFF
CDR3 DNA: TGTGCCAGCTCACCTACCGGGGGGGACACTGAAGCTTTCTTT
D gene: .
V gene: TRBV18
clone size: .
J gene: TRBJ1-1

CDR3 protein: CASSPPGRVEKLFF
CDR3 DNA: TGTGCCAGCTCACCACCGGGGAGGGTCGAAAAACTGTTTTTT
D gene: .
V gene: TRBV18
clone size: .
J gene: TRBJ1-4

CDR3 protein: CASRGQGIGGYTF
CDR3 DNA: TGTGCCAGCAGGGGACAGGGGATTGGTGGCTACACCTTC
D gene: TRBD1
V gene: TRBV2
clone size: .
J gene: TRBJ1-2

CDR3 protein: CASTPKRGADTQYF
CDR3 DNA: TGTGCCAGCACCCCTAAGCGGGGGGCAGATACGCAGTATTTT
D gene: TRBD2
V gene: TRBV5-4
clone size: .
J gene: TRBJ2-3

CDR3 protein: CASSSRTGGFYEQYF
CDR3 DNA: TGCGCCAGCAGCTCTAGGACAGGGGGGTTCTACGAGCAGTACTTC
D gene: TRBD1
V gene: TRBV5-1
clone size: .
J gene: TRBJ2-7

CDR3 protein: CSVDGVRVAFRDEQFF
CDR3 DNA: TGCAGCGTTGATGGGGTTAGGGTAGCCTTCAGGGATGAGCAGTTCTTC
D gene: .
V gene: TRBV29-1
clone size: few
J gene: TRBJ2-1

CDR3 protein: CASSRIEGQWGSYEQYF
CDR3 DNA: TGTGCCAGCAGCCGAATAGAAGGACAGTGGGGTTCCTACGAGCAGTACTTC
D gene: .
V gene: TRBV5-6
clone size: once
J gene: TRBJ2-7

CDR3 protein: CASSLIFGESYGYTF
CDR3 DNA: TGTGCCAGCAGCCTCATTTTTGGGGAGTCCTATGGCTACACCTTC
D gene: .
V gene: TRBV14
clone size: .
J gene: TRBJ1-2

CDR3 protein: CSAYTNYGYTF
CDR3 DNA: TGCAGTGCTTACACCAACTATGGCTACACCTTC
D gene: .
V gene: TRBV20-1
clone size: .
J gene: TRBJ1-2

CDR3 protein: CASSPGGGQPQHF
CDR3 DNA: TGTGCCAGTAGCCCGGGGGGTGGACAGCCCCAGCATTTT
D gene: .
V gene: TRBV19
clone size: .
J gene: TRBJ1-5

CDR3 protein: CASSTSVTNEKLFF
CDR3 DNA: TGTGCCAGCAGCACCTCGGTAACTAATGAAAAACTGTTTTTT
D gene: .
V gene: TRBV6-5
clone size: .
J gene: TRBJ1-4